Listed here are 22 T cell receptor beta chains from one sample, sequenced in a study of cytomegalovirus exposure and HLA in healthy donors. Vbeta (60) and Jbeta (13) primers were used in the PCR. Sequenced by immunoSEQ multiplex PCR; TCRdb stores in-frame clones only, minus some. This table has about 82,000 clones, around 83% appearing once. The sequenced sample consisted of PBMCs. These receptors were obtained from a man between 65 and 85 years old in good health and CMV-seropositive.

The V call is TRBV2, the J call TRBJ2-3; D ambiguous. This CDR3 contains 11 residues. Trimming removed 6 bases from V and 4 bases from J, with 5 bases in between. CDR1 SNHLY and CDR2 FYNNEI come from the germline V gene. In nucleotides, the CDR3 is TGTGCCAGCAGGGGCCCAGATACGCAGTATTTT. Protein product: CASRGPDTQYF.

This chain links TRBV2 with TRBJ1-2; D gene uncertain. The CDR3 is made up of 14 amino acids. The germline V gene encodes CDR1 SNHLY and CDR2 FYNNEI. Trimming left V 4 bases short and J 4 bases short, with 13 bases between. The CDR3, as DNA: TGTGCCAGCAGTGGGCTCTTGGAGGGCTATGGCTACACCTTC. Translating gives CASSGLLEGYGYTF.

On this clone: The same CDR3 arises from other DNA sequences in this sample as well. The rearrangement links TRBV29-1 to TRBJ2-3, with a weak D call TRBD2 (6 bases). The CDR3 length is 13 residues. Germline V CDR1 and CDR2: SQVTM, ANQGSEA. The V and J ends lost 6 bases and 0 bases respectively, with 10 bases between them. The CDR3 bases are TGCAGCGTACTTCGGGGGAGCACAGATACGCAGTATTTT. Translation: CSVLRGSTDTQYF.

The gene calls are TRBV2 and TRBJ2-6; TRBD1 is a possible D gene (6 bases). V was shortened by 4 bases and J by 3 bases, with 13 bases between the two germline ends. CDR3 length equals 16 residues. CDR1 and CDR2 from the germline V gene are SNHLY and FYNNEI. The CDR3 coding sequence is TGTGCCAGCAGTGGTACAGGGAGCATTGGGGCCAACGTCCTGACTTTC. Amino acid sequence: CASSGTGSIGANVLTF.

The chain joins TRBV5-4 to TRBJ2-7; D possibly corresponds to TRBD2 (6 bases). Trimming pared 3 bases from V and 3 bases from J, leaving 19 bases between. CDR1 is SGHNT, CDR2 YYREEE, per germline (reference sequence). This CDR3 contains 16 residues. CDR3: CASSSLLGGRDYEQYF. Written as DNA, the CDR3 is TGTGCCAGCAGCTCCCTTTTGGGAGGCAGGGACTACGAGCAGTACTTC.

The chain combines TRBV7-2 with TRBJ2-1; D not certain. The V end was cut by 2 bases, the J end by 5 bases, with 10 bases between. CDR1 is SGHTA, CDR2 FQGNSA, per germline. The CDR3 runs 14 residues. The CDR3 loop reads CASSLWVENNEQFF. For the CDR3, the DNA is TGTGCCAGCAGCTTATGGGTGGAGAACAATGAGCAGTTCTTC.

The chain is built from TRBV5-1 and TRBJ2-5; 9 bases align to TRBD2. V lost 4 bases to trimming and J lost 5 bases; unmatched junction nucleotides: 9. The germline V gene has CDR1 SGHRS and CDR2 YFSETQ. The CDR3 extends over 15 amino acids. This chain's CDR3 is CASSADLAGWETQYF. CDR3 DNA: TGCGCCAGCAGCGCAGATCTAGCGGGATGGGAGACCCAGTACTTC.

The genes are TRBV11-2 and TRBJ2-2, with D perhaps TRBD1 (5 bases). Trimming removed 1 base at V and 1 base at J, with 13 bases between. The CDR3 runs 17 residues. Germline V CDR1 and CDR2: SGHAT, FQNNGV. The CDR3 region is CASSLGTQGWNTGELFF. The CDR3 DNA is TGTGCCAGCAGCTTAGGTACGCAGGGCTGGAACACCGGGGAGCTGTTTTTT.

The chain combines TRBV5-4 with TRBJ2-5, with D perhaps TRBD2 (6 bases). Germline V lookup: CDR1 SGHNT, CDR2 YYREEE (reference sequence). V was clipped by 0 bases and J by 4 bases, with 13 bases between them. The CDR3 is 15 amino acids. The DNA for the CDR3 is TGTGCCAGCAGCTTGGGTGGAGGGGCCGGAGAGACCCAGTACTTC. This codes for CASSLGGGAGETQYF.

V gene TRBV7-9 combines with J gene TRBJ2-5; tentatively, D is TRBD2 (5 bases). The tail of the sequence fits TRBJ2-7 better, so the J call may be wrong. The CDR3 runs to 14 residues. Germline V gives CDR1 SEHNR, CDR2 FQNEAQ (reference sequence). The DNA of the CDR3 is TGTGCCAGCAGCCAAGGAGGTCAGGTCCGCGAGCAGTACTTC. Translating gives CASSQGGQVREQYF.

The chain uses TRBV10-3 and TRBJ1-1, with D unresolved. This CDR3 is 14 amino acids long. V was shortened by 8 bases and J by 2 bases, with 15 bases between the two germline ends. CDR1 and CDR2 from the germline V gene are ENHRY and SYGVKD. The DNA of the CDR3 is TGTGCCATCGGCGGGGAACAGCTTAACACTGAAGCTTTCTTT. Protein sequence: CAIGGEQLNTEAFF.

The gene calls are TRBV4-3 and TRBJ1-1; the D is unclear. Germline CDR1 and CDR2: LGHNA and YSLEER. Deletions cut 2 bases from V and 4 bases from J, with 11 bases between. There are 14 residues in the CDR3. DNA of the CDR3: TGCGCCAGCAGCCAAACGGTGGAGAGCACTGAAGCTTTCTTT. As protein: CASSQTVESTEAFF.

The DNA of the CDR3 is TGTGCCAGCAGCCATTGGACAGGGGACACAGATACGCAGTATTTT. It translates to CASSHWTGDTDTQYF. The J gene is TRBJ2-3, the V gene TRBV7-9; TRBD1 matches at 9 bases. The CDR3 has 15 residues. Germline lookup yields CDR1 SEHNR and CDR2 FQNEAQ (reference sequence). V gave up 5 bases and J gave up 2 bases; unmatched junction bases: 5.

The gene calls are TRBV19 and TRBJ1-1, with D possibly being TRBD1 (6 bases). The CDR3 length is 13 residues. The V end was cut by 3 bases, the J end by 6 bases, with 11 bases between. The V gene's germline CDR1 is LNHDA and CDR2 SQIVND (reference sequence). The CDR3 DNA reads as TGTGCCAGTAGTATTGGGGGCCGGGCTGAAGCTTTCTTT. Amino acids: CASSIGGRAEAFF.

This chain connects TRBV11-2 to TRBJ1-3; D not resolved. CDR3 length equals 14 residues. V was cut by 1 base and J by 0 bases, with 4 bases left in between. CDR1 and CDR2 (germline): SGHAT, FQNNGV. DNA of the CDR3: TGTGCCAGCAGCTTAGTCGGCTCTGGAAACACCATATATTTT. Encoded protein: CASSLVGSGNTIYF.

In DNA form, the CDR3 reads TGTGCCAGCAGCGCCGGGGATCAAAGTGGTGGCTACACCTTC. It specifies CASSAGDQSGGYTF. This rearrangement joins TRBV7-9 to TRBJ1-2, with no clear D. V lost 5 bases and J 7 bases, leaving 17 bases between the germline ends. The CDR3 length is 14 residues. The V gene's germline CDR1 is SEHNR and CDR2 FQNEAQ (reference sequence).

V is TRBV21-1 and J is TRBJ1-4. TRBV21-1 is a pseudogene. This CDR3 is built from 14 residues. The CDR3 loop reads CASSKRGLDEKLFF. CDR3 nucleotide sequence: TGTGCCAGCAGCAAGAGGGGACTGGATGAAAAACTGTTTTTT.

The chain couples TRBV2 to TRBJ2-5; TRBD1 is a possible D gene (7 bases). Trimming took 8 bases from V and 4 from J, leaving 14 bases between them. This CDR3 has 13 residues. In germline, CDR1 is SNHLY, CDR2 FYNNEI. The CDR3 loop reads CASQGQGGETQYF. The CDR3 DNA follows: TGTGCCAGCCAAGGGCAGGGGGGAGAGACCCAGTACTTC.

This clone was seen a few times. The missing conserved phenylalanine or tryptophan at the end of this CDR3 makes a read error likely. CDR3 nucleotides: TGCGCCAGCAGCCAATTCACCGGCACAGGGGCTTATGACTACACCGTC. It encodes CASSQFTGTGAYDYTV. The J gene is TRBJ1-2, the V gene TRBV4-3, with 7 bases lining up with TRBD1. The CDR3 is made up of 16 amino acids. In germline, CDR1 is LGHNA, CDR2 YSLEER.

This clone has only one observation. The chain joins TRBV30 to TRBJ2-2; maybe TRBD2 (5 bases). CDR1 and CDR2 (germline): GTSNPN, SVGIG (reference sequence). This CDR3 is 16 amino acids long. V was trimmed by 2 bases and J by 1 base, leaving 14 bases between them. CDR3 in DNA: TGTGCCTGGAGTCCTGGGCGGGTAGAGAACACCGGGGAGCTGTTTTTT. Protein product: CAWSPGRVENTGELFF.

This chain connects TRBV10-3 to TRBJ1-4, with D unclear. Trimming left V 5 bases short and J 0 bases short, with 10 bases between. The CDR3 has 15 residues. Per the germline V gene, CDR1 is ENHRY and CDR2 is SYGVKD. This CDR3 reads CAISSNSATNEKLFF. CDR3 bases: TGTGCCATCAGTTCCAACAGTGCAACTAATGAAAAACTGTTTTTT.

This rearrangement joins TRBV18 to TRBJ1-4; TRBD1 is a possible D gene (5 bases). The CDR3 is 13 amino acids. CDR1 and CDR2 from the germline V gene are KGHSH and LQKENI. V was pared by 2 bases and J by 6 bases, with 7 bases between. Here the CDR3 reads CASSPIQDEKLFF. Written as DNA, the CDR3 is TGTGCCAGCTCACCAATACAGGATGAAAAACTGTTTTTT.